The clone carrying this T cell receptor (beta chain) showed up just a few times. These data come from a study of blood T cell repertoires in COVID-19. Study information: Acute-phase and convalescent COVID-19 samples originated in the United States, Italy and Spain.

Profiling relied on immunoSEQ multiplex PCR, and the TCRdb table lists in-frame clones only, not all of them. The repertoire holds around 110,000 clones, around nine tenths seen once, with less than 1.5% in the top ten. Germline V gives CDR1 SGHDN, CDR2 FVKESK. V lost 3 bases to trimming and J lost 8 bases; unmatched junction nucleotides: 7. The CDR3 consists of 14 residues. This TCR was recovered from a woman in her thirties with acute or convalescent COVID-19. The V and J genes are TRBV14 and TRBJ1-2, with 9 bases fitting TRBD1. The specimen was peripheral blood. Written as DNA, the CDR3 is TGTGCCAGCAGCCAGGGACAGGGTGCATTCGGCTACACCTTC. Its translation: CASSQGQGAFGYTF.